A selection of T cell receptor beta chains follows, all from one sample in a study of T cell responses to AZD1222 COVID-19 vaccine. Sequencing was performed with immunoSEQ multiplex PCR; in TCRdb, only in-frame clones are kept and a portion is missing. The table has some 150,000 clones, around 90% seen once; the top ten hold roughly 1.7%. This sample comprised peripheral blood, obtained 28 days after the second AZD1222 dose. All receptors come from an adult who received the AZD1222 COVID-19 vaccine. The conserved cysteine and the conserved F or W are not part of the CDR3 here. Fields, in order: V gene, CDR3 protein.

TRBV5-1	ASSLELGVNYGYT
TRBV28	ASTDRGGGYT
TRBV2	ASSESSGRAQH
TRBV7-3	ASSLQQNTEAF
TRBV29-1	SVQNDRDNSPLH
TRBV7-8	ASSLVRLGSREQY
TRBV28	ASSGGSDRETQY
TRBV27	ASRVSSYNEQF
TRBV5-4	ASSLGSTEAF
TRBV6-2/TRBV6-3	ASSLIADLAKNIQY
TRBV2	ASRTVSSNQPQH
TRBV10-3	ASAVSGGRSPLH
TRBV19	ASSLWRLSGSDNEQF
TRBV6-2/TRBV6-3	ASSLTYSSNQPQH
TRBV7-2	ASSFIIWSSTDTQY
TRBV29-1	SVEDHGLGGAYTEAF
TRBV24-1	ATSDSKQGYGQPQH
TRBV6-2/TRBV6-3	ASSHRAGVADTQY
TRBV27	ASSFFPGRGGTEAF
TRBV3-1/TRBV3-2	ASSPGGSPLH
TRBV6-4	ASSRDSANTEAF
TRBV10-3	AISEPGQGTGNTGELF
TRBV11-2	ASSFLGQAYEQY
TRBV4-1	ASSQGRTDIYEQY
TRBV24-1	ATSDSRSGAFNEKLF